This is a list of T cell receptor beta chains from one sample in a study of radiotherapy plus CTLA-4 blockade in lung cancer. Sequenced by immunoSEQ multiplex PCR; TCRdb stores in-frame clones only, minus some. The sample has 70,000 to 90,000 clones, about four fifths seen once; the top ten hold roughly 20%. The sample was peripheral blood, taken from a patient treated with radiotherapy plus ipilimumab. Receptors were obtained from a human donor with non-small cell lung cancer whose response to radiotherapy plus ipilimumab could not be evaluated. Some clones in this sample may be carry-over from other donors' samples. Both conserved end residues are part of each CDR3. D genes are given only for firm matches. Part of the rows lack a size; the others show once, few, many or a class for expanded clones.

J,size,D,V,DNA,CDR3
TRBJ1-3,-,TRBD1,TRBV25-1,TGTGCCAGCAGTGAATATTCGACAGGGCCTAACACCATATATTTT,CASSEYSTGPNTIYF
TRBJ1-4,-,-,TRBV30,TGTGCCTGGGGACAGACAACTAATGAAAAACTGTTTTTT,CAWGQTTNEKLFF
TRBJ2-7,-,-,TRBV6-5,TGTGCCAGCAGTCACGGTGGGGGGGAGCAGTACTTC,CASSHGGGEQYF
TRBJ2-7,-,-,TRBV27,TGTGCCAGCAGTTTCCCCCCCTACTACGAGCAGTACTTC,CASSFPPYYEQYF
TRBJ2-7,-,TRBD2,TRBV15,TGTGCCACCAGCAATGCACTAGCGGGGAGGTACGAGCAGTACTTC,CATSNALAGRYEQYF
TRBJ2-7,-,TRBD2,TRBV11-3,TGTGCCAGCAGCTTAGTCGGTGCGGCGGGGGGCTACGAGCAGTACTTC,CASSLVGAAGGYEQYF
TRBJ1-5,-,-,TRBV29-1,TGCAGCGTACGACAGGCAGATCGCCCCGAGGGCAATCAGCCCCAGCATTTT,CSVRQADRPEGNQPQHF
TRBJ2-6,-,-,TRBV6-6,TGTGCCAGCAGTTTAGGAGTGCCCGGGGCCAACGTCCTGACTTTC,CASSLGVPGANVLTF
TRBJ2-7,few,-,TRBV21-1,TGTGCCAGCAGAGGGGGACAGGGGGCTCGGGGGGCGGCCTACGAGCAGTACTTC,CASRGGQGARGAAYEQYF
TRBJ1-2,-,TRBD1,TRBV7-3,TGTGCCAGCAGCTTAACTCCGATGACAGGGCCGGGAGGCTACACCTTC,CASSLTPMTGPGGYTF
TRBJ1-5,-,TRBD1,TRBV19,TGTGCCAGTGACGACAGGGGCGAGGATCAGCCCCAGCATTTT,CASDDRGEDQPQHF
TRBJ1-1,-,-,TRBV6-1,TGTGCCAGCAGTGAGAGCCTGAACACTGAAGCTTTCTTT,CASSESLNTEAFF
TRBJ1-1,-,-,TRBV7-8,TGTGCCAGCAGCTCCCTCGGGGGCACTGAAGCTTTCTTT,CASSSLGGTEAFF
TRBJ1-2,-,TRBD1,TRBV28,TGTGCCAGCCACCAGGGGGCTTTACCGGATGGCTACACCTTC,CASHQGALPDGYTF
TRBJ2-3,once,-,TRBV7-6,TGTGCCAGCAGCTCCCCGGGGGGCAACTACACAGATACGCAGTATTTT,CASSSPGGNYTDTQYF
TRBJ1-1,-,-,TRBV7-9,TGTGCCAGCAGCTTAGACAGTGTGAACACTGAAGCTTTCTTT,CASSLDSVNTEAFF
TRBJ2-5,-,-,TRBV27,TGTGCCAGCAGCTCTACTGGGGGGAGCCCCCAGTACTTC,CASSSTGGSPQYF
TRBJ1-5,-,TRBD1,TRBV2,TGTGCCAGCACCGACAGGGTCCCCCAGCCCCAGCATTTT,CASTDRVPQPQHF
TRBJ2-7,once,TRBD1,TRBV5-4,TGTGCCAGCAGCTTAGGGGAGACAGGGGCGGGGTACGAGCAGTACTTC,CASSLGETGAGYEQYF
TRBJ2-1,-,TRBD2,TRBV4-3,TGCGCCAGCAGCCAAGAGGTCCTAGCGGGGGACGAGCAGTTCTTC,CASSQEVLAGDEQFF
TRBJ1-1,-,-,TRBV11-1,TGTGCCAGCAGCAGTCCGGCGGACACTGAAGCTTTCTTT,CASSSPADTEAFF
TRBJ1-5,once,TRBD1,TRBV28,TGTGCCAGCAGTTTTCAACCGGGACAGGGGGCCCATCAGCCCCAGCATTTT,CASSFQPGQGAHQPQHF
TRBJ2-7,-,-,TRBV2,TGTGCCAGCAGTGATTGGACTCCCAACGAGCAGTACTTC,CASSDWTPNEQYF
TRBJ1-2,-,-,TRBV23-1,TGCGCCAGCAGTCAATCAGGAGAAGAAACCAGCCTCCTTTATGGCTACACCTTC,CASSQSGEETSLLYGYTF
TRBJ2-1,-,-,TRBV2,TGTGCCAGCAGTGAGCGGCCAGGGGATTCCTACAATGAGCAGTTCTTC,CASSERPGDSYNEQFF
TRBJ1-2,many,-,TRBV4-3,TGCGCCAGCAGCCAAGATGATTCAGATTACAACTATGGCTACACCTTC,CASSQDDSDYNYGYTF